This note documents a single T cell receptor beta chain sequence. The sample originates from a study of technical replicates of blood from several donors. Data came from immunoSEQ multiplex PCR; TCRdb stores just in-frame clones and leaves some out. Of about 61,000 clones in the sample, more than 95% were seen once. CDR1 and CDR2 (germline): SQVTM, ANQGSEA. CDR3 length: 13 amino acids. J lost 7 bases, V lost 7 bases, and 9 bases had no gene match. The clonotype comes from a human donor in good health. V and J are TRBV29-1 and TRBJ1-2, with 10 bases lining up with TRBD1. Sequenced: T cells isolated from PBMCs. CDR3 in amino acids: CSGRADRGSGYTF. Here the CDR3 DNA reads TGCAGCGGAAGAGCGGACAGGGGGTCTGGCTACACCTTC.